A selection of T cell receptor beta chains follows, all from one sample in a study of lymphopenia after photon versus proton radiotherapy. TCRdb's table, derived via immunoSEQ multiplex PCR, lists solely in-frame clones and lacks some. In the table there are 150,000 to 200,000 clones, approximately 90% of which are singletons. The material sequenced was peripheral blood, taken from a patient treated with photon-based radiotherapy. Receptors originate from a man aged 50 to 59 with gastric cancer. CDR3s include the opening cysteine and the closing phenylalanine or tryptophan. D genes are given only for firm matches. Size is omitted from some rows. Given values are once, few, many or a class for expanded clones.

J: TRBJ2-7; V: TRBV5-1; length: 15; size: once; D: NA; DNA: TGCGCCAGCAGCTTGGGAGGGACGCAGACCTACGAGCAGTACTTC; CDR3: CASSLGGTQTYEQYF
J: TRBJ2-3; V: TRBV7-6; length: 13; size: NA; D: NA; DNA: TGTGCCAGCAGCTTAGAGTTCGCAGATACGCAGTATTTT; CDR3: CASSLEFADTQYF
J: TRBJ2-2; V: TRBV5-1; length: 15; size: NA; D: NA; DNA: TGCGCCAGCAGCTCTCGACAGTTCAACACCGGGGAGCTGTTTTTT; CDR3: CASSSRQFNTGELFF
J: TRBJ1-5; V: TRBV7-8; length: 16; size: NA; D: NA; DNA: TGTGCCAGCAGCTTAAATTCGGCGGGGCCCAATCAGCCCCAGCATTTT; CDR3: CASSLNSAGPNQPQHF
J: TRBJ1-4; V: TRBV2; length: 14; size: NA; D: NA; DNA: TGTGCCAGCAGCCCCATCCCCATAGGGGAAAAACTGTTTTTT; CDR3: CASSPIPIGEKLFF
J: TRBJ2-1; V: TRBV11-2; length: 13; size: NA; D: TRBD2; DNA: TGTGCCAGCAGCACAGCGGGAGACGGGGAGCAGTTCTTC; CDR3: CASSTAGDGEQFF
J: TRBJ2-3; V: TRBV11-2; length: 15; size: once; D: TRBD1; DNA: TGTGCCAGCAGCTTCTACAGGGGGGCAGGGGATACGCAGTATTTT; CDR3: CASSFYRGAGDTQYF
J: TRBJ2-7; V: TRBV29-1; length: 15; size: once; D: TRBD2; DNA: TGCAGCGTTGAATCCCGCGGGAGCTCCTACTACGAGCAGTACTTC; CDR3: CSVESRGSSYYEQYF
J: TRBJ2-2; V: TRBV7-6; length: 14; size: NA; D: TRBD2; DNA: TGTGCCAGCAGCTTAACGGGGGGGATGCGGGAGCTGTTTTTT; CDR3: CASSLTGGMRELFF
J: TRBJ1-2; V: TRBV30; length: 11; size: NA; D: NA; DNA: TGTGCCTGGAGTGTAGAGCATGGCTACACCTTC; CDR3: CAWSVEHGYTF
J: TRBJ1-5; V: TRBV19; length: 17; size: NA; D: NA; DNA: TGTGCCAGTAGTATCTTTAGGACAGCCGAACGGGAGCAGCCCCAGCATTTT; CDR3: CASSIFRTAEREQPQHF
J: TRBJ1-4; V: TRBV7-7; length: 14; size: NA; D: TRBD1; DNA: TGTGCCAGCAGCCCGGACAGGGCGAGTGAAAAACTGTTTTTT; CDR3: CASSPDRASEKLFF
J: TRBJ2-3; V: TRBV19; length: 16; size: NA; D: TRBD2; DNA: TGTGCCAGCCAATCTATAGCGGGAGGGGGCACAGATACGCAGTATTTT; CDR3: CASQSIAGGGTDTQYF
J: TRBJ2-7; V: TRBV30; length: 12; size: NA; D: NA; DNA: TGTGCCTGGAGTCCTAATAACTACGAGCAGTACTTC; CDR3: CAWSPNNYEQYF
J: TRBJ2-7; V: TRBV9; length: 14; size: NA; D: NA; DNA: TGTGCCAGCGGCGGGACCTCTAGCTCCTACGAGCAGTACTTC; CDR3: CASGGTSSSYEQYF
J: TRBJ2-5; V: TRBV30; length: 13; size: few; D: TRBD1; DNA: TGTGCCTGGAGCGCAGGGGGCGCAGAGACCCAGTACTTC; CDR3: CAWSAGGAETQYF
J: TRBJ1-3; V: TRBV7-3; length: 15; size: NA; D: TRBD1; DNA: TGTGCCAGCAGCGCCCAACCAGGGGGTGAAAACACCATATATTTT; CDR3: CASSAQPGGENTIYF
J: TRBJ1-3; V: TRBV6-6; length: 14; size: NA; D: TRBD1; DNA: TGTGCCAGCAGTGGAGACAGGGATAGCGACACCATATATTTT; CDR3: CASSGDRDSDTIYF
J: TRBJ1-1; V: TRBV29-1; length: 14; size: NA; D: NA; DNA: TGCAGCGTTGAAGGTGGCAAAAGGGCGACTGAAGCTTTCTTT; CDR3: CSVEGGKRATEAFF
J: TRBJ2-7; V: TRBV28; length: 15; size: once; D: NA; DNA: TGTGCCAGCAGTACTCACCGATTAGCGAAGGGCGAACAGTACTTC; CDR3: CASSTHRLAKGEQYF
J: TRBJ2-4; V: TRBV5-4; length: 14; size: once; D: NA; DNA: TGTGCCAGCAGCTTGTACGAAGCCAAAAACATTCAGTACTTC; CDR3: CASSLYEAKNIQYF
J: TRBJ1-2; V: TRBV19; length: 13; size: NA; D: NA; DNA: TGTGCCAGTAGTATACCATCTAGCTATGGCTACACCTTC; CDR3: CASSIPSSYGYTF
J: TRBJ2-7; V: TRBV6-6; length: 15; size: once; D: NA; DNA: TGTGCCAGCAGTTACTTCGGCCGGGGGGCAAACGAGCAGTACTTC; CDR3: CASSYFGRGANEQYF
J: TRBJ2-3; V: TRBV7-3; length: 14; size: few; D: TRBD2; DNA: TGTGCCAGCAGCCTTGGACTAGAGGGAGATGCGCAGTATTTT; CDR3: CASSLGLEGDAQYF
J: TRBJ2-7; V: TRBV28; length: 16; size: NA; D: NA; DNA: TGTGCCAGCATCACCCTAAGCGGGCGGGATCGATACGAGCAGTACTTC; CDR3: CASITLSGRDRYEQYF
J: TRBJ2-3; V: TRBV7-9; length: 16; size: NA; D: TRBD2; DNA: TGTGCCAGCAGCTTTATCCGCGGGAGTGTGACAGATACGCAGTATTTT; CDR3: CASSFIRGSVTDTQYF
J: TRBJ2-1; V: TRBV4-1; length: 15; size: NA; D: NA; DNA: TGCGCCAGCAGCCAAGAGCCGATCTCCTACAATGAGCAGTTCTTC; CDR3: CASSQEPISYNEQFF
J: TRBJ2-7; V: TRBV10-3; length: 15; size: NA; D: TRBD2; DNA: TGTGCCATCAGTGATGCAGCGGGAGGCTCCTACGAGCAGTACTTC; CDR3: CAISDAAGGSYEQYF
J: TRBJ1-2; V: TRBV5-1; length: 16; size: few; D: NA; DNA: TGCGCCAGCAGCTTCCGGGGAGGCTATGAGAACTATGGCTACACCTTC; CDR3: CASSFRGGYENYGYTF
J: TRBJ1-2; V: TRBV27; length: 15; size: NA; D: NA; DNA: TGTGCCAGCAGTTTAAGAGAGGACGTGCTCTATGGCTACACCTTC; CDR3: CASSLREDVLYGYTF
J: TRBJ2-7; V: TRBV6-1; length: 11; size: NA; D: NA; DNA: TGTGCCAGCCGCGCGCTCTACGAGCAGTACTTC; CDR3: CASRALYEQYF
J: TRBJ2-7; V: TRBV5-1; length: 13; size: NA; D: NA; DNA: TGCGCCAGCAGCGTAAGCGGCTCCTACGAGCAGTACTTC; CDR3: CASSVSGSYEQYF
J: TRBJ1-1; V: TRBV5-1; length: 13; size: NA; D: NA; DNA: TGCGCCAGCAGCGAACGTGAGAACACTGAAGCTTTCTTT; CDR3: CASSERENTEAFF
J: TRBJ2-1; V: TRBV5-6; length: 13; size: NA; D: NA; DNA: TGTGCCAGCAGCTTAGGGATGCCCACTGAGCAGTTCTTC; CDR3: CASSLGMPTEQFF
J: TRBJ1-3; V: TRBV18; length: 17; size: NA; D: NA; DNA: TGTGCCAGCTCACCTCTTCCCGGGATTAACTCTGGAAACACCATATATTTT; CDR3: CASSPLPGINSGNTIYF
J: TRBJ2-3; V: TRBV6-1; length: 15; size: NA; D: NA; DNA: TGTGCCAGCAGTAGACAGAGGACTGGCACAGATACGCAGTATTTT; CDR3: CASSRQRTGTDTQYF
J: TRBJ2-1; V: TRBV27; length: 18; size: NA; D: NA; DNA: TGTGCCAGCAGTTTATCTCCCATGAGGGGGATGGGCTACAATGAGCAGTTCTTC; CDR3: CASSLSPMRGMGYNEQFF
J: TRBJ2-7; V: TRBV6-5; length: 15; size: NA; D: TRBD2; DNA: TGTGCCAGCAGCGTATCTAGCGGCGAGTCCTACGAGCAGTACTTC; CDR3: CASSVSSGESYEQYF
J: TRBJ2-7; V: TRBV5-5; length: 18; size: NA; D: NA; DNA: TGTGCCAGCAGCATTAACAGGACAGTCTCCCGCAGCTCCTACGAGCAGTACTTC; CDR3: CASSINRTVSRSSYEQYF
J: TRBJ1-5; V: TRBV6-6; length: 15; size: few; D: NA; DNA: TGTGCCAGCAGCGCTACAGGGCCTAGCAATCAGCCCCAGCATTTT; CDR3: CASSATGPSNQPQHF
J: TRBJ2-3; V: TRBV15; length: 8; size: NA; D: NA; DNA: TGTGCCAGTGGGGCGCAGTATTTT; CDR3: CASGAQYF
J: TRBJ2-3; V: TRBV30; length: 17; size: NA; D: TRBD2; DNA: TGTGCCTGGAGTGCCGCCGGACTAGCGGGGAGCACAGATACGCAGTATTTT; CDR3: CAWSAAGLAGSTDTQYF
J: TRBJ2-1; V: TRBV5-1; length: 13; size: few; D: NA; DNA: TGCGCCAGCAGCTTGGGACCCTACAATGAGCAGTTCTTC; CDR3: CASSLGPYNEQFF
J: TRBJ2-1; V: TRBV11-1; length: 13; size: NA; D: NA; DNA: TGTGCCAGCAGCTACCGGCTCGACAATGAGCAGTTCTTC; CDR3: CASSYRLDNEQFF
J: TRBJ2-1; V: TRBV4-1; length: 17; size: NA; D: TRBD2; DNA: TGCGCCAGCAGCCAAGGGATGGCTAGCGGGAAGAGGAATGAGCAGTTCTTC; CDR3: CASSQGMASGKRNEQFF
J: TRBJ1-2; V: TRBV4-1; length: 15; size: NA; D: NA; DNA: TGCGCCAGCAGCCAAGTAGGGGGGGCGCGGTATGGCTACACCTTC; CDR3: CASSQVGGARYGYTF
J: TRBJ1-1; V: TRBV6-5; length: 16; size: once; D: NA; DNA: TGTGCCAGCAGTTACTCGAACATATACATGAACACTGAAGCTTTCTTT; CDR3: CASSYSNIYMNTEAFF
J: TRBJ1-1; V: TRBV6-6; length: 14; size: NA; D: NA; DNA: TGTGCCAGCAGTTACCGGGACCGAGACACTGAAGCTTTCTTT; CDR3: CASSYRDRDTEAFF
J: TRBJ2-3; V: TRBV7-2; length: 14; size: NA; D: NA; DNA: TGTGCCAGCAGCAGAGGAGTTACGACAGATACGCAGTATTTT; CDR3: CASSRGVTTDTQYF
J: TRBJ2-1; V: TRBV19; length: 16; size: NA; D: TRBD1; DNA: TGTGCCAGTACAAAGTATGGGCAGGGGGCTGGCAATGAGCAGTTCTTC; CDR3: CASTKYGQGAGNEQFF